This note documents a single T cell receptor beta chain sequence. Its antigen is as yet unknown. The entry originates in a study of human T cells and chemical hapten exposure. Study-wide background: TCR yields differed between samples (mainly from small differences in pooled library volume). Overall study findings and caveats: Significantly more large CDR3 similarity clusters arose among expanded TCRs than among controls.

The V gene lost 2 bases and the J gene lost 2 bases, with 13 bases spanning the gap. From germline, CDR1 is SGHTA and CDR2 FQGNSA. This CDR3 is built from 15 residues. Time point of the sample: patch test 1, 2 weeks after DPC sensitization. The treatment is: therapeutic diphenylcyclopropenone sensitization with weekly scalp DPC. Prior to each patch test being applied, blood was drawn. Total RNA came from unfractionated whole blood. TCRdb redid the calling of the RACE reads with MiXCR, one entry per CDR3 protein. This table holds 150,000 to 200,000 distinct CDR3 sequences, approximately 14% found once. The specimen comprised whole blood, sampled in connection with sensitization to the hapten diphenylcyclopropenone (DPC). The sequence was obtained from a woman aged 25-40 years with alopecia areata. Some clones in this sample may be carry-over from other donors' samples. The V call is TRBV7-2, the J call TRBJ2-7; a weak D match, TRBD1 (6 bases). The DNA of the CDR3 is TGTGCCAGCAGCTTAAGGCGACAGGCCCCCTACGAGCAGTACTTC. This encodes CASSLRRQAPYEQYF.